What follows are 10 T cell receptor beta chains derived from one specimen sequenced in a study of T-cell reconstitution after alpha-beta-depleted transplantation in children (dated by TCRdb to the mid-2010s). Library preparation employed PCR. TCRdb shows the sequencer as Illumina HiSeq 2500. To normalize quantification of the TCRbeta repertoire, the TCR libraries were built with molecular barcoding that relied on unique molecular identifiers. TCRdb reprocessing: public reads trimmed at Q25 with fastp, clones called with MiXCR, in-frame beta chains kept. A single entry per CDR3 protein holds the most common genes and DNA from its merged rows. The sample data list about 400,000 distinct CDR3 sequences, and about a fifth of these were observed just once. The top ten clones comprise 3% to 4.5% of the sample. Specimen: PBMCs from the stem cell graft donor, collected from the stem cell graft. These TCRs come from a human donor who donated a stem cell graft to a child with acute myeloid leukemia.

This clonotype appeared a few times. The chain joins TRBV4-1 to TRBJ1-1; TRBD1 might be the D (5 bases). The ends were cut back, 4 bases at V and 0 bases at J, with 12 bases in the middle. Germline V lookup: CDR1 MGHRA, CDR2 YSYEKL. This CDR3 has 15 amino acids. The CDR3 loop is CASSPLRGVNTEAFF. The DNA for the CDR3 is TGCGCCAGCAGCCCACTGAGAGGGGTGAACACTGAAGCTTTCTTT.

This clonotype was recorded at least ten times. The V and J genes are TRBV4-3 and TRBJ2-1; D perhaps matches TRBD1 (6 bases). V lost 0 bases to trimming and J lost 6 bases, with 9 bases between them. The CDR3 sequence is 14 residues long. In germline, CDR1 is LGHNA, CDR2 YSLEER. The CDR3 region is CASSQDRGFNEQFF. CDR3 DNA sequence: TGCGCCAGCAGCCAAGACAGGGGCTTCAATGAGCAGTTCTTC.

This clonotype occurred many times. CDR3 protein: CSASGGSSYEQYF. The CDR3 nucleotides read TGCAGCGCCTCCGGGGGAAGCTCCTACGAGCAGTACTTC. The genes are TRBV20-1 and TRBJ2-7, with a possible D match to TRBD2 (6 bases). Germline CDR1 is DFQATT and CDR2 is SNEGSKA (reference sequence). CDR3 size: 13 residues.

This clonotype has at least ten counts. This CDR3 is CSVGTSGRARNNEQFF. The DNA for the CDR3 is TGCAGCGTGGGGACTAGCGGGAGGGCCAGGAACAATGAGCAGTTCTTC. The rearrangement links TRBV29-1 to TRBJ2-1; 16 bases map to TRBD2. V dropped 6 bases and J dropped 5; count of bases not matched to a gene: 7. The germline CDR1 and CDR2 sequences are SQVTM and ANQGSEA. The CDR3 length is 16 residues.

This clonotype appeared many times. The CDR3 spells CSARLAPYEQYF. The CDR3 region has the DNA TGCAGTGCGAGACTAGCCCCCTACGAGCAGTACTTC. The rearrangement links TRBV20-1 to TRBJ2-7, with TRBD2 matching over 7 bases. Germline loops: CDR1 DFQATT, CDR2 SNEGSKA (reference sequence). V trimming: 6 bases; J trimming: 2 bases; junction bases outside the gene matches: 4. The CDR3 totals 12 residues.

The rearrangement joins TRBV18 to TRBJ2-3; the match to TRBD2 covers 8 bases. The CDR3 is 17 residues long. V shed 2 bases and J 0 bases; nucleotides not matched to a gene: 7. From germline, CDR1 is KGHSH and CDR2 LQKENI. CDR3 nucleotide sequence: TGTGCCAGCTCACCAACGCTAGCGGGTGCTAGCACAGATACGCAGTATTTT. This encodes CASSPTLAGASTDTQYF. Complete variable domain (other parts from reference TRBV18 and TRBJ2-3): NAGVMQNPRHLVRRRGQEARLRCSPMKGHSHVYWYRQLPEEGLKFMVYLQKENIIDESGMPKERFSAEFPKEGPSILRIQQVVRGDSAAYFCASSPTLAGASTDTQYFGPGTRLTVL.

This chain connects TRBV12-3 or TRBV12-4 to TRBJ2-5, with 11 bases aligning to TRBD2. The CDR3 runs to 16 residues. The V and J ends lost 5 bases and 4 bases, in that order; junction bases with no gene match: 9. CDR3 protein: CASSPLLAGVGETQYF. CDR3 DNA sequence: TGTGCCAGCAGTCCGTTACTAGCGGGAGTTGGAGAGACCCAGTACTTC.

This clonotype was counted only a few times. The chain recombines TRBV20-1 with TRBJ1-1, with 9 bases lining up with TRBD1. The CDR3 is 16 residues long. Germline values: CDR1 DFQATT, CDR2 SNEGSKA (reference sequence). V was pared by 0 bases and J by 1 base, with 6 bases of the junction left unmatched. The CDR3 DNA sequence: TGCAGTGCTAGAGATTGGGACAGGGTCGGGAACACTGAAGCTTTCTTT. Its translation: CSARDWDRVGNTEAFF.

The chain links TRBV3-1 to TRBJ2-6; TRBD1 aligns across 7 bases. The CDR3 has 20 amino acids. The germline V gene encodes CDR1 LGHDT and CDR2 YNNKEL (reference sequence). The J segment lost 0 bases and the V segment lost 3 bases, leaving 14 bases of the junction unmatched. The CDR3 reads CASSHPLWTGINSGANVLTF. The CDR3 DNA follows: TGTGCCAGCAGCCACCCCCTTTGGACAGGAATTAACTCTGGGGCCAACGTCCTGACTTTC. The full variable domain, rest sourced from reference TRBV3-1 and TRBJ2-6, is DTAVSQTPKYLVTQMGNDKSIKCEQNLGHDTMYWYKQDSKKFLKIMFSYNNKELIINETVPNRFSPKSPDKAHLNLHINSLELGDSAVYFCASSHPLWTGINSGANVLTFGAGSRLTVL.

For the CDR3, the DNA is TGCAGTGCTAGAGATAAGTGGGGGACGTCCTCCTACGAGCAGTACTTC. Protein: CSARDKWGTSSYEQYF. This chain links TRBV20-1 with TRBJ2-7; either TRBD1 or TRBD2 may supply D (5 bases each). CDR3 size: 16 residues. Germline loops: CDR1 DFQATT, CDR2 SNEGSKA (reference sequence). Trimming pared 0 bases from V and 0 bases from J, leaving 15 bases between.